The 19 T cell receptor beta chains presented below share a single source sample, sequenced in a study of blood T cells in healthy people across ages. A J-beta primer mix and a sample-barcoded 5' primer were used in a second PCR of roughly 7 to 12 cycles. TCRdb reprocessed the 5' RACE reads with MiXCR, giving one entry per CDR3 protein. The sample gives roughly 1.7 million distinct CDR3 sequences, 30% to 40% of which show up once; around 10% is in the top ten. Specimen: blood. These receptors all come from a woman in her thirties in good health.

CDR3 in DNA: TGCAGTGCTTCAAGGACAGGGGGCACTAAAAACATTCAGTACTTC. It translates to CSASRTGGTKNIQYF. The genes are TRBV20-1 and TRBJ2-4; 11 bases map to TRBD1. Trimming took 5 bases from V and 4 from J; bases not matched to a gene: 7. Germline V lookup: CDR1 DFQATT, CDR2 SNEGSKA (reference sequence). This CDR3 has 15 amino acids.

The rearrangement links TRBV5-5 to TRBJ2-7, with D perhaps matching TRBD2 (5 bases). CDR1 SGHKS and CDR2 YYEKEE come from the germline V gene (reference sequence). Trimming pared 3 bases from V and 1 base from J, leaving 11 bases between. The CDR3 runs to 14 residues. This CDR3 is CASSWKGESYEQYF. The CDR3 region has the DNA TGTGCCAGCAGCTGGAAGGGAGAATCCTACGAGCAGTACTTC. The full variable domain, with the rest looked up from reference TRBV5-5 and TRBJ2-7, is DAGVTQSPTHLIKTRGQQVTLRCSPISGHKSVSWYQQVLGQGPQFIFQYYEKEERGRGNFPDRFSARQFPNYSSELNVNALLLGDSALYLCASSWKGESYEQYFGPGTRLTVT.

This clonotype was observed a handful of times. The rearrangement links TRBV29-1 to TRBJ1-1; possibly TRBD1 for D (5 bases). Germline CDR1 is SQVTM and CDR2 is ANQGSEA. The CDR3 contains 11 residues. The DNA of the CDR3 is TGCAGTATCGGGGGGAACACTGAAGCTTTCTTT. It codes for CSIGGNTEAFF.

This clonotype was observed a handful of times. The chain is built from TRBV13 and TRBJ2-5; maybe TRBD2 (5 bases). The CDR3 sequence is 15 residues long. V shed 5 bases and J shed 5 bases, with 18 bases lying between them. Germline lookup yields CDR1 PRHDT and CDR2 FYEKMQ (reference sequence). The CDR3 loop is CASSIRTTSGETQYF. CDR3 nucleotides: TGTGCCAGCAGCATCCGGACCACCTCGGGGGAGACCCAGTACTTC.

The chain uses TRBV3-1 and TRBJ1-1; possibly TRBD1 for D (6 bases). Trimming stripped 2 bases from V and 5 bases from J, with 12 bases between. Per germline, CDR1 LGHDT and CDR2 YNNKEL (reference sequence). This CDR3 is 14 amino acids long. CDR3: CASSQPQGITEAFF. DNA of the CDR3: TGTGCCAGCAGCCAACCACAGGGTATAACTGAAGCTTTCTTT. The full variable domain, with the rest looked up from reference TRBV3-1 and TRBJ1-1, is DTAVSQTPKYLVTQMGNDKSIKCEQNLGHDTMYWYKQDSKKFLKIMFSYNNKELIINETVPNRFSPKSPDKAHLNLHINSLELGDSAVYFCASSQPQGITEAFFGQGTRLTVV.

In the case of this clonotype: A junction boundary mismatches the germline segment, possibly from a read error. The chain is built from TRBV7-3 and TRBJ2-7; D might be TRBD2 (6 bases). The CDR3 runs to 13 residues. Germline V CDR1 and CDR2: SGHTA, FQGTGA. In nucleotides, the CDR3 is TGTGCTAGCAGCCACGATAGCGGATACGAGCAGTACTTC. This translates into CASSHDSGYEQYF.

This clonotype was found a few times. The chain carries TRBV7-2 and TRBJ2-7, with 8 bases identical to TRBD2. Trimming took 1 base from V and 7 from J; bases not matched to a gene: 3. This CDR3 region has 13 residues. CDR1 and CDR2 (germline): SGHTA, FQGNSA. CDR3: CASSLGGLVEQYF. The CDR3 DNA follows: TGTGCCAGCAGCTTAGGGGGACTAGTGGAGCAGTACTTC.

The chain combines TRBV30 with TRBJ2-5; no firm D call. V was clipped by 1 base and J by 5 bases, with 8 bases between them. CDR3 size: 12 residues. The V gene's germline CDR1 is GTSNPN and CDR2 SVGIG (reference sequence). The CDR3 here is CAWSGLGETQYF. In DNA form, the CDR3 reads TGTGCCTGGAGTGGGCTTGGCGAGACCCAGTACTTC. Combining the CDR3 with reference TRBV30 and TRBJ2-5 gives the whole variable domain SQTIHQWPATLVQPVGSPLSLECTVEGTSNPNLYWYRQAAGRGLQLLFYSVGIGQISSEVPQNLSASRPQDRQFILSSKKLLLSDSGFYLCAWSGLGETQYFGPGTRLLVL.

The genes are TRBV20-1 and TRBJ2-5; D possibly corresponds to TRBD2 (7 bases). The CDR3 contains 13 residues. Per germline, CDR1 DFQATT and CDR2 SNEGSKA (reference sequence). V shed 8 bases and J shed 2 bases, with 15 bases lying between them. CDR3 nucleotide sequence: TGCAGTCCCGGGGGGCGCGGTCAAGAGACCCAGTACTTC. Amino acids: CSPGGRGQETQYF.

The chain employs TRBV3-1 and TRBJ2-3; D may be TRBD1 or TRBD2 (6 bases each). Germline V gene sequence: CDR1 LGHDT, CDR2 YNNKEL (reference sequence). The CDR3 contains 15 residues. V was pared by 0 bases and J by 5 bases, with 12 bases between. In nucleotides, the CDR3 is TGTGCCAGCAGCCAAGAAGGGGGGTTTAGAGATACGCAGTATTTT. It codes for CASSQEGGFRDTQYF.

The table lists this clonotype with a count of one. The chain is built from TRBV5-6 and TRBJ2-3; possibly TRBD1 for D (5 bases). Germline V CDR1 and CDR2: SGHDT, YYEEEE. The CDR3 spans 15 residues. Between the trimmed V and J ends, which lost 3 bases and 5 bases, there was a span of 16 bases. The CDR3 reads CASSSATFGQDTQYF. CDR3 sequence (DNA): TGTGCCAGCAGCTCCGCGACCTTTGGACAAGATACGCAGTATTTT.

This clonotype was seen many times. The chain recombines TRBV29-1 with TRBJ2-1, with D tentatively TRBD2 (6 bases). The CDR3 is 12 amino acids. Looked up from germline, CDR1 is SQVTM and CDR2 is ANQGSEA. Trimming took 1 base from V and 8 from J, leaving 9 bases between them. Here the CDR3 DNA reads TGCAGCGTTGAAGCGGGAGACGATGAGCAGTTCTTC. This encodes CSVEAGDDEQFF.

In its sample, this clonotype was seen many times. This rearrangement joins TRBV9 to TRBJ1-1; a weak D match, TRBD1 (5 bases). V was pared by 7 bases and J by 2 bases, with 12 bases between. The CDR3 loop spans 13 amino acids. Germline CDR1 is SGDLS and CDR2 is YYNGEE. The CDR3 nucleotides are TGTGCCAGCGGGACGGGCTTAAACACTGAAGCTTTCTTT. Its protein is CASGTGLNTEAFF.

The chain links TRBV5-1 to TRBJ2-3, with 8 bases fitting TRBD2. The CDR3 is 16 amino acids. The junction had 13 bases not matched to a gene; V was cut back by 4 bases and J by 6 bases. Looked up from germline, CDR1 is SGHRS and CDR2 is YFSETQ. The CDR3 DNA follows: TGCGCCAGCAGCCCAACCCTAGCGGGCGCCGGGGATACGCAGTATTTT. Translation gives CASSPTLAGAGDTQYF.

With regard to this clonotype: Sequence at one end of the junction differs from germline and may be a read error. This chain uses TRBV7-9 with TRBJ2-7, with D possibly TRBD1 on 5 matching bases. The CDR3 sequence is 16 residues long. The germline V gene has CDR1 SEHNR and CDR2 FQNEAQ (reference sequence). CDR3 in amino acids: CAGSLVQAEWGYEQYF. In nucleotides, the CDR3 is TGTGCCGGCAGCCTTGTACAGGCCGAGTGGGGCTACGAGCAGTACTTC.

This clonotype has more than one count but fewer than ten. V usage is TRBV10-3 and J usage is TRBJ2-7; tentative D call: TRBD2 (6 bases). Deletions cut 4 bases from V and 0 bases from J, with 10 bases between. The CDR3 has 14 residues. Germline V CDR1 and CDR2: ENHRY, SYGVKD. This CDR3 reads CAISGIADSYEQYF. The CDR3, as DNA: TGTGCCATCAGTGGAATAGCGGACTCCTACGAGCAGTACTTC.

In this sample, this clonotype turned up many times. The chain combines TRBV20-1 with TRBJ2-3; D tentatively fits TRBD1 or TRBD2 (5 bases each). V was cut by 3 bases and J by 2 bases, with 9 bases left in between. Per germline, CDR1 DFQATT and CDR2 SNEGSKA (reference sequence). The CDR3 totals 13 residues. The CDR3 here is CSASLGPTDTQYF. The CDR3 DNA sequence: TGCAGTGCTAGTTTGGGACCCACAGATACGCAGTATTTT.

A remark on this clonotype: The junction shows a germline mismatch at one end, possibly a read error. The chain has TRBV3-1 and TRBJ2-7; no clear D. Germline-derived CDR1 and CDR2 are LGHDT and YNNKEL (reference sequence). CDR3 length equals 11 residues. CDR3 DNA: TGTGCCGGCAGCCAAGAGGACGAGCAGTACTTC. Amino acids: CAGSQEDEQYF.

CDR3 DNA sequence: TGTGCCAGCAGTTTCGGGACAGGGCGTAATTCACCCCTCCACTTT. Encoded protein: CASSFGTGRNSPLHF. J is TRBJ1-6 and V is TRBV25-1; TRBD1 matches 9 bases. Germline V lookup: CDR1 MGHDK, CDR2 SYGVNS. This CDR3 is 15 amino acids long. V shed 5 bases, J shed 6 bases, and the junction held 5 bases outside the gene matches.